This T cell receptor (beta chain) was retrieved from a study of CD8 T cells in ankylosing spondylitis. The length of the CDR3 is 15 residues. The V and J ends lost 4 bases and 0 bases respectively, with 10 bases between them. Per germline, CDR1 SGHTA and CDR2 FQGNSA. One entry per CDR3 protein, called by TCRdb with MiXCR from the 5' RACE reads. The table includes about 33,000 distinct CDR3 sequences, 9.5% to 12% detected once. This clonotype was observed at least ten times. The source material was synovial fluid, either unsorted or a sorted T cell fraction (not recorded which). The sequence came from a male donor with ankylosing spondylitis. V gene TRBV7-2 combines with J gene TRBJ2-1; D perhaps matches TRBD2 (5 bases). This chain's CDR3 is CASSWIASSYNEQFF. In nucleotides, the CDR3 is TGTGCCAGCAGCTGGATAGCGAGCTCCTACAATGAGCAGTTCTTC.